These 20 T cell receptor beta chains share one sample of origin, sequenced in a study of identical twins. TCRdb recomputed calls from the 5' RACE reads with MiXCR, one row per CDR3 protein. The sample records some 1,700,000 distinct CDR3 sequences, around a third being singletons. Sequencing was carried out using cord blood. The receptors were gathered from a newborn girl in good health.

This clonotype was seen a handful of times. This chain connects TRBV2 to TRBJ2-3; 12 bases map to TRBD2. From germline, CDR1 is SNHLY and CDR2 FYNNEI. J was trimmed by 5 bases and V by 8 bases; bases with no gene match: 2. This CDR3 contains 13 residues. CDR3 in amino acids: CASGLAGKDTQYF. For the CDR3, the DNA is TGTGCCAGCGGACTAGCGGGGAAAGATACGCAGTATTTT.

The V and J genes are TRBV12-3 or TRBV12-4 and TRBJ1-3; tentatively, D is TRBD1 (5 bases). V was trimmed by 3 bases and J by 6 bases, leaving 12 bases between them. The CDR3 runs to 14 residues. CDR3 amino acids: CASSLRQSINTIYF. CDR3 nucleotides: TGTGCCAGCAGTTTGCGACAGAGCATAAACACCATATATTTT.

This clonotype was picked up one time. The chain joins TRBV11-2 to TRBJ1-4; D gene ambiguous. Germline V gene data show CDR1 as SGHAT and CDR2 as FQNNGV. The CDR3 spans 16 residues. V dropped 4 bases and J dropped 4 bases, with 16 bases sitting between them. Here the CDR3 DNA reads TGTGCCAGCAGCTCTACTAGCGGGTACTTTAATGAAAAACTGTTTTTT. It is translated as CASSSTSGYFNEKLFF.

This clonotype was seen a handful of times. The rearrangement links TRBV10-1 to TRBJ2-7, with 9 nucleotides matching TRBD1. After removal of 5 bases from V and 3 bases from J, the junction contained 8 bases not matched to a gene. Looked up from germline, CDR1 is WNHNN and CDR2 is SYGVQD (reference sequence). The CDR3 runs 15 residues. The CDR3 protein is CASSSPDRGIYEQYF. Written as DNA, the CDR3 is TGCGCCAGCAGTTCACCGGACAGGGGCATCTACGAGCAGTACTTC.

This clonotype has just a few counts. The chain employs TRBV6-5 and TRBJ1-5; TRBD1 is a possible D gene (5 bases). This CDR3 comprises 13 residues. Germline V gene data show CDR1 as MNHEY and CDR2 as SVGAGI. Trimming shortened V by 6 bases and J by 3 bases, and 9 bases separated the two germline ends. The CDR3 spells CASRRTHNQPQHF. DNA of the CDR3: TGTGCCAGCAGACGGACACACAATCAGCCCCAGCATTTT.

The chain has TRBV5-3 and TRBJ2-7, with D unclear. TRBV5-3 is assigned to the ORF class and has an uncertain function. V was pared by 1 base and J by 2 bases, with 7 bases between. This CDR3 comprises 13 residues. Written as DNA, the CDR3 is TGTGCCAGAAGCTTGCGAGACACCTACGAGCAGTACTTC. It translates to CARSLRDTYEQYF.

This clonotype was recorded a few times. The rearrangement links TRBV25-1 to TRBJ1-4, with D unresolved. The CDR3 runs to 17 residues. From germline, CDR1 is MGHDK and CDR2 SYGVNS. The V and J ends lost 3 bases and 0 bases respectively, with 14 bases between them. CDR3 loop: CASSDRRIRTTNEKLFF. CDR3 nucleotides: TGTGCCAGCAGTGACCGGAGGATCCGCACAACTAATGAAAAACTGTTTTTT.

This chain joins TRBV13 and TRBJ1-2, with a tentative D call TRBD1 (6 bases). The CDR3 totals 14 residues. Germline V gene sequence: CDR1 PRHDT, CDR2 FYEKMQ (reference sequence). The V end lost 2 bases, the J end lost 5 bases, and 12 bases lay between the germline ends. The CDR3 nucleotides are TGTGCCAGCAGCTTACCCCGGGGACAATATGGCTACACCTTC. It codes for CASSLPRGQYGYTF.

The rearrangement joins TRBV20-1 to TRBJ1-6; 11 nucleotides match TRBD1. CDR3 length equals 15 residues. From germline, CDR1 is DFQATT and CDR2 SNEGSKA (reference sequence). Trimming cost V 5 bases and J 7 bases; bases outside gene matches: 7. Here the CDR3 DNA reads TGCAGTGCTGCGCCGGACAGGGGGCACAATTCACCCCTCCACTTT. Translating it yields CSAAPDRGHNSPLHF.

V usage is TRBV20-1 and J usage is TRBJ2-1; D uncertain. V was shortened by 0 bases and J by 8 bases, with 14 bases between the two germline ends. Germline V gene lookup returns CDR1 DFQATT and CDR2 SNEGSKA (reference sequence). The CDR3 has 14 residues. As DNA, the CDR3 is TGCAGTGCTAGAGAGGTCCCTTCAATCGATGAGCAGTTCTTC. Protein: CSAREVPSIDEQFF.

The chain joins TRBV10-3 to TRBJ1-4; 7 bases fit TRBD1. The CDR3 runs to 15 residues. V trimming: 4 bases; J trimming: 8 bases; junction bases outside the gene matches: 10. The V gene's germline CDR1 is ENHRY and CDR2 SYGVKD. CDR3 sequence (DNA): TGTGCCATCAGTGTATCGGGGACAGTAAGAGAAAAACTGTTTTTT. Its protein is CAISVSGTVREKLFF.

The chain links TRBV2 to TRBJ1-1, with no clear D. V was clipped by 7 bases and J by 6 bases, with 12 bases between them. The germline V gene encodes CDR1 SNHLY and CDR2 FYNNEI. This CDR3 contains 12 residues. CDR3: CASIREIPEAFF. The CDR3 nucleotides are TGTGCCAGCATTAGGGAGATCCCTGAAGCTTTCTTT.

The CDR3 loop is CAISPFAQRVSAEQYF. DNA for the CDR3: TGTGCCATCAGTCCTTTTGCCCAGCGGGTCTCCGCCGAGCAGTACTTC. The J gene is TRBJ2-4, the V gene TRBV10-3; tentatively, D is TRBD2 (6 bases). The last part of the DNA fits TRBJ2-7 better; the J call may be wrong. The CDR3 covers 16 residues. CDR1 and CDR2 (germline): ENHRY, SYGVKD.

Details on this clonotype: Germline is not matched at one junction end, which may reflect a read error. This chain connects TRBV5-1 to TRBJ1-2; possibly TRBD1 for D (6 bases). CDR1 and CDR2 (germline): SGHRS, YFSETQ. The CDR3 loop spans 16 amino acids. The DNA of the CDR3 is TGCGTCAGCACCCTGGAGGATTCCAGGGGTATCTATGGCTACACCTTC. It yields the protein CVSTLEDSRGIYGYTF.

This clonotype was seen only a few times. The rearrangement joins TRBV4-1 to TRBJ2-1; tentatively, D is TRBD1 (6 bases). The CDR3 is 16 amino acids. The V gene lost 0 bases and the J gene lost 4 bases, with 13 bases spanning the gap. CDR1 is MGHRA and CDR2 is YSYEKL in the germline V gene. CDR3 DNA: TGCGCCAGCAGCCAAGAGGGGGCTAGTCGGTACAATGAGCAGTTCTTC. As protein: CASSQEGASRYNEQFF.

This chain connects TRBV5-1 to TRBJ1-2; D is ambiguous. The V gene's germline CDR1 is SGHRS and CDR2 YFSETQ. This CDR3 comprises 14 residues. The V end lost 0 bases, the J end lost 0 bases, and 6 bases lay between the germline ends. CDR3 loop: CASSLEKTNYGYTF. CDR3 sequence (DNA): TGCGCCAGCAGCTTGGAAAAAACTAACTATGGCTACACCTTC.

This clonotype was seen a handful of times. The gene calls are TRBV10-3 and TRBJ2-5, with D tentatively TRBD1 (6 bases). This CDR3 region has 16 residues. V lost 0 bases, J lost 2 bases, and 13 bases lay in between. Germline lookup yields CDR1 ENHRY and CDR2 SYGVKD. CDR3 coding DNA: TGTGCCATCAGTGAGTCACAGGGCGCGTTTCAAGAGACCCAGTACTTC. Translating it yields CAISESQGAFQETQYF.

This clonotype showed up just a few times. This chain uses TRBV2 with TRBJ1-6, with 7 bases identical to TRBD1. CDR3 length: 15 residues. Unmatched junction bases numbered 8, after V lost 7 bases and J lost 5 bases. CDR1 and CDR2 from the germline V gene are SNHLY and FYNNEI. CDR3 region: CASNGDSPNNSPLHF. The CDR3 DNA reads as TGTGCCAGCAACGGGGACAGCCCGAATAATTCACCCCTCCACTTT.

The sample holds a few counts of this clonotype. The gene calls are TRBV6-5 and TRBJ1-1; TRBD1 might be the D (5 bases). The CDR3 totals 13 residues. V gave up 6 bases and J gave up 1 base, with 9 bases separating them. Germline assignment: CDR1 MNHEY and CDR2 SVGAGI. The CDR3, as DNA: TGTGCCAGCAGAAGGGGCCCGAACACTGAAGCTTTCTTT. This sequence encodes CASRRGPNTEAFF.

This clonotype was picked up a small number of times. V is TRBV5-1 and J is TRBJ1-2, with D possibly being TRBD1 (5 bases). The germline CDR1 and CDR2 sequences are SGHRS and YFSETQ. Trimming left V 1 base short and J 0 bases short, with 13 bases between. This CDR3 has 16 residues. CDR3 residues: CASSLRVWGANYGYTF. In DNA, the CDR3 is TGCGCCAGCAGCTTGCGTGTGTGGGGGGCTAACTATGGCTACACCTTC.